The sequence of this TCR beta chain was determined in a study of post-analysis software for immune sequencing data. Study results and limitations: Roughly five TRBV segments appeared more often in patients than in controls, and TRBV5-6, TRBV5-1 and TRBV20-1 were among these.

This clonotype was seen only once. Its cognate antigen is unknown. Prepared TCR beta cDNA libraries contained unique molecular identifiers. TCRdb analysed the PCR reads with MiXCR anew, one entry per CDR3 protein. The sample lists about 400,000 distinct CDR3 sequences; roughly 38% were seen once. CDR1 KGHSH and CDR2 LQKENI come from the germline V gene. The V end lost 2 bases, the J end lost 5 bases, and 19 bases lay between the germline ends. The CDR3 has 16 residues. The V call is TRBV18, the J call TRBJ2-7; the D gene is possibly TRBD2 (5 bases). The sequencing sample was made of blood. This clonotype originated in a girl aged 10-17 years with multiple sclerosis. The CDR3 nucleotides read TGTGCCAGCTCACCAGGACTGTCACAGCTGCAGAACGAGCAGTACTTC. Translation: CASSPGLSQLQNEQYF.